What follows are 26 T cell receptor beta chains derived from one specimen sequenced in a study of blood T cell repertoires in COVID-19. Profiling relied on immunoSEQ multiplex PCR, and the TCRdb table lists in-frame clones only, not all of them. The sample has about 260,000 clones, 88% seen once; the top ten hold roughly 4%. Sequenced sample: peripheral blood. Receptors originate from a man aged 55-75 years who had recovered from COVID-19.

The chain joins TRBV5-4 to TRBJ2-3, with 7 bases matching TRBD2. V trimming: 4 bases; J trimming: 0 bases; junction bases outside the gene matches: 2. Germline lookup yields CDR1 SGHNT and CDR2 YYREEE (reference sequence). This CDR3 spans 14 amino acids. For the CDR3, the DNA is TGTGCCAGCAGCCCCGGGGGGAGCACAGATACGCAGTATTTT. Translated: CASSPGGSTDTQYF.

The V call is TRBV10-3, the J call TRBJ2-5; 7 bases line up with TRBD2. This CDR3 spans 14 amino acids. Losses at the gene ends were 4 bases for V and 3 bases for J; bases not matched to a gene: 5. From germline, CDR1 is ENHRY and CDR2 SYGVKD. DNA of the CDR3: TGTGCCATCAGTGCTACTAGCGCTGAAGAGACCCAGTACTTC. Amino acids: CAISATSAEETQYF.

The J gene is TRBJ2-3, the V gene TRBV5-1; D unclear. V dropped 3 bases and J dropped 6 bases, with 8 bases sitting between them. The CDR3 consists of 12 residues. Germline V gene lookup returns CDR1 SGHRS and CDR2 YFSETQ. Here the CDR3 reads CASSSNTDTQYF. The CDR3 DNA reads TGCGCCAGCAGCTCGAACACGGATACGCAGTATTTT.

The chain combines TRBV5-6 with TRBJ1-1, with D unclear. The V and J ends lost 5 bases and 2 bases respectively, with 13 bases between them. The germline CDR1 and CDR2 sequences are SGHDT and YYEEEE. This CDR3 spans 14 amino acids. The CDR3 is CASSPFTQNTEAFF. CDR3 in DNA: TGTGCCAGCAGTCCCTTTACTCAAAACACTGAAGCTTTCTTT.

This CDR3 reads CASSQELRDGYTF. The CDR3 DNA reads as TGTGCCAGCAGCCAGGAGTTGAGGGATGGCTACACCTTC. This sequence joins TRBV7-9 and TRBJ1-2; D remains ambiguous. This CDR3 spans 13 amino acids. CDR1 and CDR2 from the germline V gene are SEHNR and FQNEAQ (reference sequence). V lost 5 bases and J lost 6, with 13 bases in between. Full variable domain (rest looked up from reference TRBV7-9 and TRBJ1-2): DTGVSQNPRHKITKRGQNVTFRCDPISEHNRLYWYRQTLGQGPEFLTYFQNEAQLEKSRLLSDRFSAERPKGSFSTLEIQRTEQGDSAMYLCASSQELRDGYTFGSGTRLTVV.

The chain has TRBV5-1 and TRBJ1-3, with a weak D call TRBD1 (6 bases). The CDR3 runs 20 residues. Germline V gives CDR1 SGHRS, CDR2 YFSETQ. The V gene lost 5 bases and the J gene lost 0 bases, with 27 bases spanning the gap. CDR3 sequence: CASSPGRVGTGHSSGNTIYF. The DNA of the CDR3 is TGCGCCAGCAGTCCGGGCCGGGTGGGAACAGGGCATTCCTCTGGAAACACCATATATTTT.

The chain uses TRBV10-1 and TRBJ1-5; 7 bases agree with TRBD1. Losses at the gene ends were 7 bases for V and 2 bases for J; bases not matched to a gene: 11. CDR3 length equals 16 residues. Germline V gene lookup returns CDR1 WNHNN and CDR2 SYGVQD (reference sequence). The CDR3 nucleotides read TGCGCCAGCAAAAAAGACAGGGTGAACTGCAATCAGCCCCAGCATTTT. It yields the protein CASKKDRVNCNQPQHF.

The chain uses TRBV7-9 and TRBJ1-4; D gene uncertain. CDR3 length equals 13 residues. Trimming left V 4 bases short and J 12 bases short, with 15 bases between. Germline V gene lookup returns CDR1 SEHNR and CDR2 FQNEAQ (reference sequence). CDR3 coding DNA: TGTGCCAGCAGCTCCCAAAGTCTCGGGGAACTGTTTTTT. Protein product: CASSSQSLGELFF.

V is TRBV25-1 and J is TRBJ1-2, with D maybe TRBD1 (5 bases). Germline-derived CDR1 and CDR2 are MGHDK and SYGVNS. The length of the CDR3 is 17 residues. The germline V and J ends were trimmed by 2 bases and 4 bases, with 20 bases remaining between them. The CDR3 loop is CASSEPSLEGTTYGYTF. The CDR3, as DNA: TGTGCCAGCAGTGAACCCTCATTGGAGGGGACCACCTATGGCTACACCTTC.

V usage is TRBV7-2 and J usage is TRBJ2-3; D uncertain. Trimming shortened V by 5 bases and J by 3 bases, and 9 bases separated the two germline ends. The CDR3 covers 13 residues. Germline lookup yields CDR1 SGHTA and CDR2 FQGNSA. Here the CDR3 DNA reads TGTGCCAGCAGCCCCCCTCTGACAGATACGCAGTATTTT. Protein: CASSPPLTDTQYF. The variable domain in full, with the rest retrieved from reference TRBV7-2 and TRBJ2-3, is GAGVSQSPSNKVTEKGKDVELRCDPISGHTALYWYRQSLGQGLEFLIYFQGNSAPDKSGLPSDRFSAERTGGSVSTLTIQRTQQEDSAVYLCASSPPLTDTQYFGPGTRLTVL.

The J gene is TRBJ2-5, the V gene TRBV5-1; TRBD2 matches 8 bases. The germline CDR1 and CDR2 sequences are SGHRS and YFSETQ. The CDR3 extends over 14 amino acids. J lost 2 bases, V lost 2 bases, and 2 bases had no gene match. CDR3 protein: CASSFSGAQETQYF. Written as DNA, the CDR3 is TGCGCCAGCAGCTTTAGCGGGGCTCAAGAGACCCAGTACTTC.

The DNA of the CDR3 is TGTGCCAGCTCTAGCCCGTCGAACACTGAAGCTTTCTTT. Its protein is CASSSPSNTEAFF. This rearrangement joins TRBV18 to TRBJ1-1, with no clear D. Looked up from germline, CDR1 is KGHSH and CDR2 is LQKENI. Trimming removed 6 bases from V and 1 base from J, with 9 bases in between. This CDR3 comprises 13 residues.

The rearrangement joins TRBV19 to TRBJ2-7, with a possible D match to TRBD2 (6 bases). V was shortened by 4 bases and J by 7 bases, with 14 bases between the two germline ends. Germline V lookup: CDR1 LNHDA, CDR2 SQIVND (reference sequence). The CDR3 consists of 13 residues. CDR3: CASSRGKAGEQYF. In DNA form, the CDR3 reads TGTGCCAGTAGTAGGGGTAAGGCGGGGGAGCAGTACTTC. Complete variable domain (other parts from reference TRBV19 and TRBJ2-7): DGGITQSPKYLFRKEGQNVTLSCEQNLNHDAMYWYRQDPGQGLRLIYYSQIVNDFQKGDIAEGYSVSREKKESFPLTVTSAQKNPTAFYLCASSRGKAGEQYFGPGTRLTVT.

CDR3 in amino acids: CASSVGLAGTTGELFF. The CDR3, as DNA: TGTGCCAGCAGCGTAGGACTAGCGGGGACCACCGGGGAGCTGTTTTTT. J is TRBJ2-2 and V is TRBV9; TRBD2 matches at 11 bases. The CDR3 covers 16 residues. The trim removed 0 bases at V and 4 bases at J, leaving 2 bases unmatched. Germline CDR1 reads SGDLS; CDR2 reads YYNGEE.

The chain uses TRBV2 and TRBJ2-2, with D maybe TRBD2 (6 bases). Germline V lookup: CDR1 SNHLY, CDR2 FYNNEI. Trimming removed 4 bases from V and 0 bases from J, with 9 bases in between. The CDR3 runs 15 residues. CDR3 coding DNA: TGTGCCAGCAGTGTGCCGGGGGCGAACACCGGGGAGCTGTTTTTT. Translation: CASSVPGANTGELFF. Drawing the rest from reference TRBV2 and TRBJ2-2, the complete variable domain is EPEVTQTPSHQVTQMGQEVILRCVPISNHLYFYWYRQILGQKVEFLVSFYNNEISEKSEIFDDQFSVERPDGSNFTLKIRSTKLEDSAMYFCASSVPGANTGELFFGEGSRLTVL.

The sample holds one count of this clone. V usage is TRBV27 and J usage is TRBJ1-4; the D gene is possibly TRBD1 (5 bases). The CDR3 runs 15 residues. Looked up from germline, CDR1 is MNHEY and CDR2 is SMNVEV (reference sequence). With 6 bases removed from V and 3 bases from J, the gap between germline ends came to 14 bases. DNA for the CDR3: TGTGCCAGCAGATTCAGGGTGTCAGCTAATGAAAAACTGTTTTTT. Its translation is CASRFRVSANEKLFF.

The chain carries TRBV25-1 and TRBJ1-1; D possibly corresponds to TRBD1 (6 bases). Germline values: CDR1 MGHDK, CDR2 SYGVNS. Trimming took 0 bases from V and 10 from J, leaving 18 bases between them. The CDR3 length is 15 residues. The CDR3 DNA sequence: TGTGCCAGCAGTGAATATCAGCCCGGGACAACAGGAGCTTTCTTT. As protein: CASSEYQPGTTGAFF. The full variable domain, with the rest looked up from reference TRBV25-1 and TRBJ1-1, is EADIYQTPRYLVIGTGKKITLECSQTMGHDKMYWYQQDPGMELHLIHYSYGVNSTEKGDLSSESTVSRIRTEHFPLTLESARPSHTSQYLCASSEYQPGTTGAFFGQGTRLTVV.

This chain uses TRBV25-1 with TRBJ2-3; TRBD1 agrees at 9 bases. The CDR3 totals 16 residues. Germline-derived CDR1 and CDR2 are MGHDK and SYGVNS. Germline trimming cut 4 bases from V and 7 bases from J; bases unmatched to any gene: 12. CDR3 in amino acids: CASSVTGGVQIYTQYF. The DNA for the CDR3 is TGTGCCAGCAGTGTAACAGGGGGCGTTCAGATCTATACGCAGTATTTT.

The genes are TRBV7-2 and TRBJ2-7, with TRBD2 matching 13 bases. The germline CDR1 and CDR2 sequences are SGHTA and FQGNSA. V shed 3 bases and J 4 bases; nucleotides not matched to a gene: 9. The CDR3 runs to 17 residues. The CDR3 DNA sequence: TGTGCCAGCAGCTTTCGGACTAGCGGGGGAGATGTGTACGAGCAGTACTTC. Translation gives CASSFRTSGGDVYEQYF.

The chain has TRBV13 and TRBJ1-2; D is ambiguous. Germline CDR1 PRHDT, CDR2 FYEKMQ (reference sequence). Trimming cost V 0 bases and J 1 base, with 9 bases left between them. This CDR3 region has 15 residues. The CDR3 here is CASSLGRSFNYGYTF. In DNA form, the CDR3 reads TGTGCCAGCAGCTTAGGACGGTCTTTTAACTATGGCTACACCTTC.

The gene calls are TRBV30 and TRBJ1-1; D may be TRBD1 (5 bases). V was shortened by 3 bases and J by 2 bases, with 10 bases between the two germline ends. The CDR3 covers 13 residues. Germline CDR1 GTSNPN, CDR2 SVGIG (reference sequence). The DNA of the CDR3 is TGTGCCTGGAGGGCCGGGACTAACACTGAAGCTTTCTTT. The encoded protein is CAWRAGTNTEAFF.

This clone was counted a single time. The V gene is TRBV29-1, the J gene TRBJ2-3; D is possibly TRBD2 (6 bases). Trimming cost V 7 bases and J 6 bases, with 11 bases left between them. The CDR3 covers 11 residues. Germline CDR1 SQVTM, CDR2 ANQGSEA. The CDR3 sequence is CSAVLADTQYF. The CDR3 DNA follows: TGCAGCGCAGTACTAGCTGATACGCAGTATTTT.

The gene calls are TRBV7-7 and TRBJ2-7; 9 nucleotides match TRBD2. This CDR3 is 16 amino acids long. Germline values: CDR1 SSHAT, CDR2 FNYEAQ (reference sequence). Germline trimming cut 6 bases from V and 2 bases from J; bases unmatched to any gene: 11. CDR3 nucleotide sequence: TGTGCCAGCAGGAGTTGGCGGGGGGGTGAACCCTACGAGCAGTACTTC. This encodes CASRSWRGGEPYEQYF.

This chain connects TRBV6-1 to TRBJ1-2; D perhaps matches TRBD1 (5 bases). Trimming removed 2 bases from V and 8 bases from J, with 15 bases in between. CDR3 length equals 14 residues. Germline loops: CDR1 MNHNS, CDR2 SASEGT. The CDR3: CASSENRWGAGYTF. As DNA, the CDR3 is TGTGCCAGCAGTGAAAACCGCTGGGGCGCGGGCTACACCTTC.

With respect to this clone: Other DNA sequences in the same sample also yield this CDR3. The chain joins TRBV7-2 to TRBJ1-1; 7 nucleotides line up with TRBD1. J lost 1 base, V lost 5 bases, and 4 bases had no gene match. The CDR3 sequence is 14 residues long. Germline CDR1 SGHTA, CDR2 FQGNSA. CDR3 sequence: CASSPRQGNTEAFF. CDR3 DNA sequence: TGTGCCAGCAGCCCCCGACAGGGGAACACTGAAGCTTTCTTT.

This clone showed up just once. The chain is built from TRBV11-2 and TRBJ2-2; 11 bases map to TRBD2. Looked up from germline, CDR1 is SGHAT and CDR2 is FQNNGV. V lost 3 bases to trimming and J lost 5 bases; unmatched junction nucleotides: 8. The CDR3 spans 17 residues. CDR3 in amino acids: CASSFRRLAGSTGELFF. The CDR3 bases are TGTGCCAGCAGCTTTCGGCGACTAGCGGGGAGTACCGGGGAGCTGTTTTTT.